What follows describes a single T cell receptor (beta chain). Its antigen remains unknown. The sample originates from a study of OX40 agonist ivuxolimab in advanced cancers. Study in general: Patients enrolled in dose escalation were diagnosed with hepatocellular carcinoma, melanoma, renal cell or head and neck cancer. Two patients with cutaneous melanoma and one with hepatocellular carcinoma, three in total, showed partial responses.

Whole-study findings and limits: Average numbers of expanded clones were greater in CD8+ T cells than in CD4+. CD4+ and CD8+ blood T cells expanded clonally by week 6 at 0.1 to 3.0 mg/kg.

CDR3 length: 12 residues. CDR1 is SQVTM, CDR2 ANQGSEA, per germline. V was cut by 7 bases and J by 4 bases, with 10 bases left in between. Clones were read by immunoSEQ multiplex PCR, and TCRdb kept only the in-frame ones, dropping some. The sample has 65,000 to 75,000 clones, more than 75% seen once. The sequencing used CD4+ or CD8+ T cells sorted from blood, collected in a trial of the OX40 agonist ivuxolimab. The chain recombines TRBV29-1 with TRBJ1-4, with unresolved D. The clonotype was recovered from an adult with an advanced solid tumor such as melanoma, head and neck, liver or kidney cancer. The CDR3 region has the DNA TGCAGCGCGAACGAGGGTAATGAAAAACTGTTTTTT. Residues: CSANEGNEKLFF.